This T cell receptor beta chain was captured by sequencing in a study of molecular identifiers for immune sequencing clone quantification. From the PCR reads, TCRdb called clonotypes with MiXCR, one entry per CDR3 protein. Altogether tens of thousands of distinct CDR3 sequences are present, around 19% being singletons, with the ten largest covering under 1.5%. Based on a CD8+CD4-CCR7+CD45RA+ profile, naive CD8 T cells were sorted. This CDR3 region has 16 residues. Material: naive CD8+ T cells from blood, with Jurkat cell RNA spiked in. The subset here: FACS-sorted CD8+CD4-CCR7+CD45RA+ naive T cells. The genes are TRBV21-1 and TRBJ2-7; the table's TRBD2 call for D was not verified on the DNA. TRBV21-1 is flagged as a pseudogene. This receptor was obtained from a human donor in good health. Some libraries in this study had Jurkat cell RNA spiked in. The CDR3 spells CASSKAAAGEVYEQYF. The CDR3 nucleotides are TGTGCCAGCAGTAAAGCAGCAGCGGGAGAGGTGTACGAGCAGTACTTC.